A single sample is the source of the 21 T cell receptor beta chains below, sequenced in a study of OX40 agonist ivuxolimab in advanced cancers. The method was immunoSEQ multiplex PCR; TCRdb's version includes in-frame clones alone and lacks a portion of them. Seen here are 66,000 or so clones, approximately 83% observed once, and the top ten hold around 4.5%. Sequences were derived from CD4+ or CD8+ T cells sorted from blood, sampled in a trial of the OX40 agonist ivuxolimab. The receptors shown here come from an adult with an advanced solid tumor such as melanoma, head and neck, liver or kidney cancer.

This clone was detected only a few times. The chain uses TRBV10-3 and TRBJ1-3, with 9 bases identical to TRBD1. V shed 10 bases, J shed 6 bases, and the junction held 7 bases outside the gene matches. Germline CDR1 and CDR2: ENHRY and SYGVKD. The CDR3 has 13 residues. The CDR3 here is CANGRDRVNTIYF. The DNA of the CDR3 is TGTGCCAACGGCCGGGACAGGGTAAACACCATATATTTT.

Here the CDR3 DNA reads TGCGCCAGCAGACCCCAGACAGGGGAGTTAACTGAAGCTTTCTTT. The encoded protein is CASRPQTGELTEAFF. This sequence joins TRBV5-1 and TRBJ1-1; 8 nucleotides agree with TRBD1. The V segment lost 5 bases and the J segment 5 bases; nucleotides outside the gene matches: 11. Germline lookup yields CDR1 SGHRS and CDR2 YFSETQ. The CDR3 is 15 residues long.

J is TRBJ1-4 and V is TRBV4-1, with 7 positions matching TRBD1. This CDR3 has 14 amino acids. V lost 6 bases, J lost 6 bases, and 7 bases stayed unmatched. The germline gives CDR1 MGHRA, CDR2 YSYEKL. CDR3 protein: CASREGQLDEKLFF. The CDR3 nucleotides are TGCGCCAGCAGGGAGGGACAGTTAGATGAAAAACTGTTTTTT.

The chain combines TRBV9 with TRBJ1-1; D might be TRBD1 (6 bases). Trimming shortened V by 4 bases and J by 0 bases, and 13 bases separated the two germline ends. Germline V gene lookup returns CDR1 SGDLS and CDR2 YYNGEE. CDR3 length: 15 residues. CDR3 in amino acids: CASSWGHTMNTEAFF. CDR3 DNA: TGTGCCAGCAGCTGGGGACACACCATGAACACTGAAGCTTTCTTT.

The J gene is TRBJ1-1, the V gene TRBV28; 8 nucleotides agree with TRBD1. The CDR3 covers 16 residues. J was trimmed by 4 bases and V by 6 bases; bases with no gene match: 13. Germline CDR1 is MDHEN and CDR2 is SYDVKM. The CDR3 reads CASRHAGGGGITEAFF. As DNA, the CDR3 is TGTGCCAGCAGACACGCAGGGGGCGGGGGAATCACTGAAGCTTTCTTT.

J is TRBJ1-1 and V is TRBV9; D gene unclear. V lost 0 bases, J lost 0 bases, and 6 bases lay in between. Germline CDR1 and CDR2: SGDLS and YYNGEE. The CDR3 extends over 14 amino acids. CDR3 coding DNA: TGTGCCAGCAGCGTAGAAGGGATGAACACTGAAGCTTTCTTT. Residues: CASSVEGMNTEAFF.

This clone was seen a few times. The chain recombines TRBV28 with TRBJ1-6; 7 nucleotides match TRBD1. Germline V lookup: CDR1 MDHEN, CDR2 SYDVKM. The CDR3 consists of 15 residues. Losses at the gene ends were 7 bases for V and 9 bases for J; bases not matched to a gene: 12. Here the CDR3 reads CASILGGTEASPLHF. DNA for the CDR3: TGTGCCAGCATCCTGGGAGGGACAGAGGCTTCACCCCTCCACTTT. Supplemented by reference TRBV28 and TRBJ1-6, the full variable domain reads DVKVTQSSRYLVKRTGEKVFLECVQDMDHENMFWYRQDPGLGLRLIYFSYDVKMKEKGDIPEGYSVSREKKERFSLILESASTNQTSMYLCASILGGTEASPLHFGNGTRLTVT.

The CDR3 bases are TGTGCCAGTAGTAACAGGGTCACTGGGGCCAACGTCCTGACTTTC. Amino acid sequence: CASSNRVTGANVLTF. The chain links TRBV19 to TRBJ2-6; maybe TRBD1 (6 bases). Germline-derived CDR1 and CDR2 are LNHDA and SQIVND (reference sequence). The CDR3 runs to 15 residues. Trimming stripped 4 bases from V and 2 bases from J, with 9 bases between. Supplemented by reference TRBV19 and TRBJ2-6, the full variable domain reads DGGITQSPKYLFRKEGQNVTLSCEQNLNHDAMYWYRQDPGQGLRLIYYSQIVNDFQKGDIAEGYSVSREKKESFPLTVTSAQKNPTAFYLCASSNRVTGANVLTFGAGSRLTVL.

The chain recombines TRBV5-1 with TRBJ1-5; D gene unclear. This CDR3 contains 15 residues. Germline CDR1 reads SGHRS; CDR2 reads YFSETQ. V lost 4 bases and J lost 4, with 15 bases in between. CDR3 region: CASSPGSNANQPQHF. Written as DNA, the CDR3 is TGCGCCAGCAGCCCGGGATCTAACGCTAATCAGCCCCAGCATTTT. The whole variable domain, filled in from reference TRBV5-1 and TRBJ1-5, reads KAGVTQTPRYLIKTRGQQVTLSCSPISGHRSVSWYQQTPGQGLQFLFEYFSETQRNKGNFPGRFSGRQFSNSRSEMNVSTLELGDSALYLCASSPGSNANQPQHFGDGTRLSIL.

The rearrangement uses TRBV5-1 and TRBJ2-2; TRBD1 agrees at 8 bases. Germline trimming cut 4 bases from V and 4 bases from J; bases unmatched to any gene: 9. Looked up from germline, CDR1 is SGHRS and CDR2 is YFSETQ. The length of the CDR3 is 16 residues. The CDR3 loop reads CASSLRDRSLTGELFF. The CDR3, as DNA: TGCGCCAGCAGCCTCCGGGACAGGAGTCTCACCGGGGAGCTGTTTTTT.

The rearrangement uses TRBV6-6 and TRBJ2-1; TRBD1 aligns across 9 bases. CDR3 length: 14 residues. The V gene's germline CDR1 is MNHNY and CDR2 SVGAGI (reference sequence). Germline trimming cut 2 bases from V and 6 bases from J; bases unmatched to any gene: 2. The chain's CDR3 is CASSYGQGFNEQFF. The CDR3 nucleotides are TGTGCCAGCAGTTACGGACAGGGGTTCAATGAGCAGTTCTTC.

The chain links TRBV2 to TRBJ1-5, with a possible D match to TRBD1 (5 bases). The germline V gene has CDR1 SNHLY and CDR2 FYNNEI. Trimming left V 11 bases short and J 2 bases short, with 13 bases between. The CDR3 extends over 13 amino acids. CDR3 bases: TGTGCCGGCAAACAGGAAGGCAATCAGCCCCAGCATTTT. Its translation: CAGKQEGNQPQHF. The entire variable domain, with the rest obtained from reference TRBV2 and TRBJ1-5, is as follows: EPEVTQTPSHQVTQMGQEVILRCVPISNHLYFYWYRQILGQKVEFLVSFYNNEISEKSEIFDDQFSVERPDGSNFTLKIRSTKLEDSAMYFCAGKQEGNQPQHFGDGTRLSIL.

This clone appeared once. The V and J genes are TRBV29-1 and TRBJ2-1; D unresolved. CDR1 and CDR2 (germline): SQVTM, ANQGSEA. CDR3 length equals 12 residues. V was cut by 5 bases and J by 1 base, with 6 bases left in between. The CDR3 DNA reads as TGCAGCGTTAAGTCGTCCTACAATGAGCAGTTCTTC. Residues: CSVKSSYNEQFF.

This chain joins TRBV20-1 and TRBJ2-2; D gene uncertain. Trimming took 6 bases from V and 6 from J, leaving 8 bases between them. Germline V gene data show CDR1 as DFQATT and CDR2 as SNEGSKA (reference sequence). CDR3 length equals 11 residues. This chain's CDR3 is CSASGAGELFF. In DNA form, the CDR3 reads TGCAGTGCCTCGGGCGCCGGGGAGCTGTTTTTT.

V usage is TRBV5-1 and J usage is TRBJ2-7; tentative D call: TRBD1 (6 bases). CDR1 is SGHRS and CDR2 is YFSETQ in the germline V gene. The CDR3 spans 15 residues. Trimming shortened V by 4 bases and J by 5 bases, and 19 bases separated the two germline ends. This chain's CDR3 is CASSLNVGAGDEQYF. The CDR3 DNA sequence: TGCGCCAGCAGCCTGAACGTGGGGGCTGGCGACGAGCAGTACTTC. The variable domain in full, completed from reference TRBV5-1 and TRBJ2-7, reads KAGVTQTPRYLIKTRGQQVTLSCSPISGHRSVSWYQQTPGQGLQFLFEYFSETQRNKGNFPGRFSGRQFSNSRSEMNVSTLELGDSALYLCASSLNVGAGDEQYFGPGTRLTVT.

On this clone itself: Different DNA sequences within this sample yield the same CDR3. This chain joins TRBV9 and TRBJ1-2; 10 nucleotides agree with TRBD1. J was trimmed by 7 bases and V by 0 bases; bases with no gene match: 6. Per germline, CDR1 SGDLS and CDR2 YYNGEE. This CDR3 is 15 amino acids long. The DNA for the CDR3 is TGTGCCAGCAGCGTAGACGCGGGACAGGGGCTTGGCTACACCTTC. The encoded protein is CASSVDAGQGLGYTF.

The chain uses TRBV5-4 and TRBJ1-1; TRBD1 might be the D (6 bases). Germline V CDR1 and CDR2: SGHNT, YYREEE (reference sequence). Trimming removed 3 bases at V and 0 bases at J, with 15 bases between. The CDR3 contains 16 residues. CDR3 in DNA: TGTGCCAGCAGCTCGCCGGTCGGGACATTGAACACTGAAGCTTTCTTT. Protein product: CASSSPVGTLNTEAFF.

This chain uses TRBV11-2 with TRBJ1-4, with D possibly matching TRBD1 (6 bases). From germline, CDR1 is SGHAT and CDR2 FQNNGV. The CDR3 spans 14 residues. V was shortened by 0 bases and J by 7 bases, with 9 bases between the two germline ends. The CDR3 nucleotides are TGTGCCAGCAGCTTAGACAGGGGCAGTGAAAAACTGTTTTTT. Translated: CASSLDRGSEKLFF. Together with reference TRBV11-2 and TRBJ1-4, the CDR3 gives the full variable domain: EAGVAQSPRYKIIEKRQSVAFWCNPISGHATLYWYQQILGQGPKLLIQFQNNGVVDDSQLPKDRFSAERLKGVDSTLKIQPAKLEDSAVYLCASSLDRGSEKLFFGSGTQLSVL.

The V and J genes are TRBV2 and TRBJ1-5, with 8 bases lining up with TRBD1. Germline CDR1 reads SNHLY; CDR2 reads FYNNEI. Trimming removed 4 bases from V and 6 bases from J; junction bases left unmatched: 8. This CDR3 has 15 amino acids. In nucleotides, the CDR3 is TGTGCCAGCAGTGTTAGCACAGGGGGTCTTCAGCCCCAGCATTTT. It codes for CASSVSTGGLQPQHF.

The genes are TRBV7-2 and TRBJ2-2; unclear D gene. The germline gives CDR1 SGHTA, CDR2 FQGNSA. V was clipped by 5 bases and J by 0 bases, with 16 bases between them. This CDR3 spans 17 amino acids. As DNA, the CDR3 is TGTGCCAGCAGCCCCGGCGCAAGCGTAACGAACACCGGGGAGCTGTTTTTT. Amino acids: CASSPGASVTNTGELFF.

This clone was seen many times. This sequence joins TRBV11-2 and TRBJ1-5; TRBD1 matches 8 bases. The CDR3 contains 14 residues. Looked up from germline, CDR1 is SGHAT and CDR2 is FQNNGV. Trimming removed 5 bases from V and 7 bases from J; junction bases left unmatched: 7. The CDR3 DNA follows: TGTGCCAGCAGCGTGACAGGGGAGGGACAGCCCCAGCATTTT. It is translated as CASSVTGEGQPQHF.